This passage covers 5 T cell receptor beta chains from one sample sequenced in a study of T-cell memory formation after mild COVID-19 (dated by TCRdb to about 2021). Library creation used 5' RACE. Sequenced using an Illumina NovaSeq 6000. The raw public data were reprocessed by TCRdb itself: fastp quality trimming at Q25, MiXCR clonotype calling, in-frame beta chains only. A single entry per CDR3 protein holds the most common genes and DNA from its merged rows. The sample records roughly 400,000 distinct CDR3 sequences, roughly a quarter of which are singletons. The top ten constitute around 8.7% of the sample. The sequenced sample consisted of PBMCs or a T cell subset sorted from them (not recorded which). The receptors derive from an adult woman who had mild COVID-19 (a few samples of this study predate the infection). The sample titles of this study are shuffled in the database, so cell type and time point are left out; the donor was told from shared clones.

This clonotype was counted between two and nine times. The gene calls are TRBV29-1 and TRBJ1-1, with D uncertain. The CDR3 extends over 11 amino acids. Germline V gene data show CDR1 as SQVTM and CDR2 as ANQGSEA. The V gene lost 7 bases and the J gene lost 0 bases, with 6 bases spanning the gap. The CDR3 sequence is CSASVNTEAFF. CDR3 in DNA: TGCAGCGCTTCCGTGAACACTGAAGCTTTCTTT.

This clonotype occurred a few times. J is TRBJ1-4 and V is TRBV10-3; tentatively, D is TRBD1 (5 bases). The length of the CDR3 is 16 residues. The V gene lost 0 bases and the J gene lost 4 bases, with 12 bases spanning the gap. The germline V gene encodes CDR1 ENHRY and CDR2 SYGVKD. CDR3 region: CAISESTAWGNEKLFF. The CDR3 coding sequence is TGTGCCATCAGTGAGTCGACAGCTTGGGGTAATGAAAAACTGTTTTTT.

In this sample, this clonotype turned up a few times. V gene TRBV7-9 combines with J gene TRBJ2-3; no definite D call. Germline V gene data show CDR1 as SEHNR and CDR2 as FQNEAQ (reference sequence). Trimming removed 1 base at V and 5 bases at J, with 10 bases between. The CDR3 has 14 residues. The CDR3 DNA is TGTGCCAGCAGCTTAGAAGGGCCGGAAGATACGCAGTATTTT. Translated: CASSLEGPEDTQYF.

V usage is TRBV2 and J usage is TRBJ1-6; 11 bases map to TRBD1. The CDR3 extends over 14 amino acids. The trim removed 11 bases at V and 7 bases at J, leaving 7 bases unmatched. Germline values: CDR1 SNHLY, CDR2 FYNNEI. The CDR3 DNA reads as TGTGCCCTGGGCCGGGACAGGGGGAATTCACCCCTCCACTTT. It is translated as CALGRDRGNSPLHF.

The DNA for the CDR3 is TGTGCCAGCAGCTTAGAGGGACCGATACAAGAGACCCAGTACTTC. Its protein is CASSLEGPIQETQYF. This sequence joins TRBV11-2 and TRBJ2-5; D is tentatively TRBD1 or TRBD2 (5 bases each). The V and J ends lost 0 bases and 2 bases respectively, with 10 bases between them. In germline, CDR1 is SGHAT, CDR2 FQNNGV. The CDR3 sequence is 15 residues long.